This T cell receptor beta chain originates from a study of blood T cells in healthy people across ages. Regarding the study as a whole: Older age coincided with a roughly linear decline in TCR beta diversity per million T cells.

On this clonotype: Antigen: not known.

Combining a sample-barcoded 5' primer with a J-beta primer mix, a second PCR ran for roughly 7 to 11 cycles. Via MiXCR, TCRdb re-called the 5' RACE reads, giving one row per CDR3 protein. The sample has about 800,000 distinct CDR3 sequences, 58% seen once; the top ten hold 20% to 25%. Approximately 9 milliliters was the volume of peripheral blood drawn from each donor. Trimming cost V 5 bases and J 8 bases, with 16 bases left between them. This CDR3 spans 15 amino acids. Germline CDR1 LNHNV, CDR2 YYDKDF (reference sequence). This chain links TRBV15 with TRBJ1-6; D perhaps matches TRBD1 (5 bases). What was sequenced was blood. The receptor was derived from a man younger than 45 in good health. DNA of the CDR3: TGTGCCACCAGCCCCGTCCGGGACGGATATTCACCCCTCCACTTT. Translated: CATSPVRDGYSPLHF.